This T cell receptor (beta chain) was sequenced in a study of OX40 agonist ivuxolimab in advanced cancers. Trimming took off 3 bases at V and 0 bases at J, with 12 bases between the two ends. The CDR3 extends over 15 amino acids. CDR1 and CDR2 from the germline V gene are SEHNR and FQNEAQ (reference sequence). Only in-frame clones appear in the TCRdb table, and some are missing; sequencing was by immunoSEQ multiplex PCR. The profile shows 15,000 to 20,000 clones, around four fifths of them singletons. The chain has TRBV7-9 and TRBJ2-7; D is perhaps TRBD1 or TRBD2 (7 bases each). Sample: CD4+ or CD8+ T cells sorted from blood, taken in a trial of the OX40 agonist ivuxolimab. The TCR comes from an adult with an advanced solid tumor such as melanoma, head and neck, liver or kidney cancer. The CDR3 protein is CASSFQGGPSYEQYF. CDR3 DNA: TGTGCCAGCAGCTTCCAGGGGGGGCCCTCCTACGAGCAGTACTTC.